Each of the 30 T cell receptor beta chains below was sequenced from the same sample in a study of blood T cells in healthy people across ages. PCR was performed a second time for roughly 7 to 11 cycles using a sample-barcoded 5' primer and a J-beta primer mix. TCRdb re-called the 5' RACE reads through MiXCR, storing one row per CDR3 protein. Counted here are around 2 million distinct CDR3 sequences, more than 35% occurring once; the ten biggest clones make up approximately 22%. Material: blood. The receptors were gathered from a human donor in good health.

The DNA for the CDR3 is TGTGCCAGCAGTGGAGGGATCAGGGCCGTGCGCGACACCGGGGAGCTGTTTTTT. Amino acid sequence: CASSGGIRAVRDTGELFF. This rearrangement joins TRBV25-1 to TRBJ2-2, with D tentatively TRBD1 or TRBD2 (5 bases each). Germline CDR1 and CDR2: MGHDK and SYGVNS. The V gene lost 4 bases and the J gene lost 3 bases, with 21 bases spanning the gap. This CDR3 comprises 18 residues. The full variable domain, its missing parts supplied by reference TRBV25-1 and TRBJ2-2, is EADIYQTPRYLVIGTGKKITLECSQTMGHDKMYWYQQDPGMELHLIHYSYGVNSTEKGDLSSESTVSRIRTEHFPLTLESARPSHTSQYLCASSGGIRAVRDTGELFFGEGSRLTVL.

This clonotype came up a few times. The chain joins TRBV7-6 to TRBJ1-3, with D maybe TRBD1 (5 bases). This CDR3 is built from 14 residues. Trimming left V 6 bases short and J 7 bases short, with 16 bases between. The V gene's germline CDR1 is SGHVS and CDR2 FNYEAQ. The CDR3 nucleotides read TGTGCCAGCAGACGGGGACGCTCGGGGAACACCATATATTTT. Translation gives CASRRGRSGNTIYF.

This clonotype occurred once. The rearrangement uses TRBV2 and TRBJ1-1; D is unresolved. This CDR3 contains 15 residues. Trimming left V 5 bases short and J 1 base short, with 14 bases between. Germline values: CDR1 SNHLY, CDR2 FYNNEI. CDR3 nucleotides: TGTGCCAGCAGTCCCCCCGAAGGAGCGAACACTGAAGCTTTCTTT. Amino acid sequence: CASSPPEGANTEAFF.

The rearrangement links TRBV7-9 to TRBJ1-1; maybe TRBD1 (6 bases). Germline CDR1 reads SEHNR; CDR2 reads FQNEAQ (reference sequence). The CDR3 is made up of 11 amino acids. Trimming shortened V by 5 bases and J by 9 bases, and 10 bases separated the two germline ends. The CDR3 loop reads CASSKQGKAFF. In nucleotides, the CDR3 is TGTGCCAGCAGCAAACAGGGAAAAGCTTTCTTT.

The genes are TRBV6-5 and TRBJ2-7; weak D call: TRBD1 (5 bases). The V end lost 0 bases, the J end lost 2 bases, and 14 bases lay between the germline ends. Looked up from germline, CDR1 is MNHEY and CDR2 is SVGAGI. This CDR3 is 16 amino acids long. CDR3 DNA: TGTGCCAGCAGTTACTCGGGAACAGACAGTCCCTACGAGCAGTACTTC. Translation gives CASSYSGTDSPYEQYF.

The chain couples TRBV9 to TRBJ2-5; 7 bases line up with TRBD1. CDR1 is SGDLS and CDR2 is YYNGEE in the germline V gene. V shed 4 bases and J 3 bases; nucleotides not matched to a gene: 6. This CDR3 contains 14 residues. CDR3 nucleotides: TGTGCCAGCAGCACCGGGACAGCCGAAGAGACCCAGTACTTC. This translates into CASSTGTAEETQYF.

This clonotype came up many times. The rearrangement links TRBV4-2 to TRBJ2-5; the match to TRBD1 covers 7 bases. CDR3 length: 14 amino acids. The germline gives CDR1 LGHNA, CDR2 YNFKEQ. The ends lost 3 bases at V and 3 bases at J; junction bases unmatched: 4. CDR3 sequence (DNA): TGTGCCAGCAGCCAGTCCACAGGGGAAGAGACCCAGTACTTC. It yields the protein CASSQSTGEETQYF.

This clonotype was detected a few times. V usage is TRBV3-1 and J usage is TRBJ2-7, with TRBD2 matching 7 bases. The V gene's germline CDR1 is LGHDT and CDR2 YNNKEL (reference sequence). The ends lost 2 bases at V and 0 bases at J; junction bases unmatched: 4. The CDR3 spans 15 residues. Here the CDR3 DNA reads TGTGCCAGCAGCCAATACGGCGGGGGCTCCTACGAGCAGTACTTC. Translated, it gives CASSQYGGGSYEQYF.

V and J are TRBV4-1 and TRBJ2-2, with a tentative D call TRBD2 (5 bases). Germline-derived CDR1 and CDR2 are MGHRA and YSYEKL. Trimming removed 0 bases at V and 3 bases at J, with 17 bases between. The CDR3 consists of 18 residues. CDR3: CASSQEFGVMRDTGELFF. The CDR3 nucleotides are TGCGCCAGCAGCCAAGAGTTCGGGGTTATGCGGGACACCGGGGAGCTGTTTTTT.

This sequence joins TRBV29-1 and TRBJ2-1; possibly TRBD2 for D (5 bases). The length of the CDR3 is 13 residues. CDR1 SQVTM and CDR2 ANQGSEA come from the germline V gene. Trimming shortened V by 3 bases and J by 2 bases, and 8 bases separated the two germline ends. The chain's CDR3 is CSVEEEPYNEQFF. DNA for the CDR3: TGCAGCGTTGAGGAGGAACCCTACAATGAGCAGTTCTTC.

This clonotype has just a few counts. This chain links TRBV6-5 with TRBJ1-2; 9 nucleotides line up with TRBD1. The CDR3 is made up of 13 amino acids. V dropped 6 bases and J dropped 6; count of bases not matched to a gene: 5. Germline V CDR1 and CDR2: MNHEY, SVGAGI. CDR3 protein: CASRETGGHGYTF. DNA of the CDR3: TGTGCCAGCAGAGAAACAGGGGGCCATGGCTACACCTTC.

The CDR3 reads CASGYFGEGTNTEAFF. CDR3 sequence (DNA): TGTGCCAGCGGATACTTCGGGGAAGGAACGAACACTGAAGCTTTCTTT. The chain recombines TRBV28 with TRBJ1-1; D remains ambiguous. CDR3 length: 16 residues. Germline CDR1 reads MDHEN; CDR2 reads SYDVKM. Trimming cost V 8 bases and J 1 base, with 20 bases left between them.

This rearrangement joins TRBV7-2 to TRBJ1-2; 10 bases are shared with TRBD1. The CDR3 has 14 amino acids. Looked up from germline, CDR1 is SGHTA and CDR2 is FQGNSA. After removal of 4 bases from V and 8 bases from J, the junction contained 7 bases not matched to a gene. The DNA of the CDR3 is TGTGCCAGCAGCTCTTCGGGACAGGGGACCGGCTACACCTTC. This codes for CASSSSGQGTGYTF. The full variable domain, its missing parts supplied by reference TRBV7-2 and TRBJ1-2, is GAGVSQSPSNKVTEKGKDVELRCDPISGHTALYWYRQSLGQGLEFLIYFQGNSAPDKSGLPSDRFSAERTGGSVSTLTIQRTQQEDSAVYLCASSSSGQGTGYTFGSGTRLTVV.

A remark on this clonotype: The junction departs from germline at one end; a sequencing error may be responsible. The genes are TRBV6-4 and TRBJ2-6; D possibly corresponds to TRBD1 (5 bases). Germline V CDR1 and CDR2: MRHNA, SNTAGT. This CDR3 is built from 15 residues. The CDR3 sequence is CASSGEGPGANVLAF. In nucleotides, the CDR3 is TGTGCCAGCAGTGGCGAAGGCCCTGGGGCCAACGTCCTGGCTTTC.

A word on this clonotype: A far larger clone is one base from this, pointing to a likely read error. The rearrangement joins TRBV7-9 to TRBJ2-1; D unclear. The V gene's germline CDR1 is SEHNR and CDR2 FQNEAQ (reference sequence). The CDR3 covers 12 residues. The CDR3 nucleotides are TGTGTCAGCAGCCCCTCCTACAATGAGCAGTTCTTC. As protein: CVSSPSYNEQFF.

V usage is TRBV5-1 and J usage is TRBJ2-7; TRBD1 matches at 7 bases. Germline values: CDR1 SGHRS, CDR2 YFSETQ. The CDR3 is 19 residues long. The V segment lost 2 bases and the J segment 3 bases; nucleotides outside the gene matches: 20. For the CDR3, the DNA is TGCGCCAGCAGCTTTCCATCAGGGGGTGAGTTGGCAGGAATCTACGAGCAGTACTTC. This sequence encodes CASSFPSGGELAGIYEQYF. Together with reference TRBV5-1 and TRBJ2-7, the CDR3 gives the full variable domain: KAGVTQTPRYLIKTRGQQVTLSCSPISGHRSVSWYQQTPGQGLQFLFEYFSETQRNKGNFPGRFSGRQFSNSRSEMNVSTLELGDSALYLCASSFPSGGELAGIYEQYFGPGTRLTVT.

The rearrangement joins TRBV29-1 to TRBJ2-7; 7 bases map to TRBD1. The CDR3 has 12 residues. V lost 4 bases to trimming and J lost 7 bases; unmatched junction nucleotides: 7. Germline values: CDR1 SQVTM, CDR2 ANQGSEA. The CDR3 sequence: CSVVTGMEEQYF. The DNA of the CDR3 is TGCAGCGTTGTGACAGGGATGGAAGAGCAGTACTTC.

This clonotype has only a few counts. The V and J genes are TRBV29-1 and TRBJ2-7; 12 bases are shared with TRBD2. Germline CDR1 and CDR2: SQVTM and ANQGSEA. Trimming took 0 bases from V and 6 from J; bases not matched to a gene: 9. CDR3 size: 16 residues. CDR3 coding DNA: TGCAGCGTTGAAGATCTGGCTAGCGGGGGGGTTTCCGAGCAGTACTTC. Its translation is CSVEDLASGGVSEQYF.

This clonotype was counted a few times. CDR3 DNA: TGTGCCAGCAGTTACTCGGAGGGAAAGGGAGGCTACACCTTC. It yields the protein CASSYSEGKGGYTF. This chain uses TRBV6-6 with TRBJ1-2; D gene unclear. The V end lost 0 bases, the J end lost 8 bases, and 13 bases lay between the germline ends. Germline CDR1 MNHNY, CDR2 SVGAGI (reference sequence). This CDR3 has 14 amino acids.

Comments on this clonotype: One end of the junction does not line up with germline, which may come from a read error. CDR3 residues: CASSYSRTRGTTIYF. DNA for the CDR3: TGTGCCAGCAGTTACTCCCGGACACGCGGAACCACCATATATTTT. The rearrangement joins TRBV6-2 or TRBV6-3 to TRBJ1-3, with a possible D match to TRBD1 (5 bases). CDR1 and CDR2 from the germline V gene are MNHEY and SVGEGT. This CDR3 is 15 amino acids long.

This clonotype occurred a few times. This chain uses TRBV4-3 with TRBJ1-5; D remains ambiguous. Germline loops: CDR1 LGHNA, CDR2 YSLEER. The CDR3 covers 15 residues. V gave up 0 bases and J gave up 3 bases, with 9 bases separating them. The CDR3 sequence: CASSQDIAVNQPQHF. The CDR3 DNA is TGCGCCAGCAGCCAAGATATAGCAGTCAATCAGCCCCAGCATTTT.

This clonotype was seen a few times. This chain joins TRBV5-1 and TRBJ1-1; maybe TRBD1 (5 bases). Germline V gene data show CDR1 as SGHRS and CDR2 as YFSETQ. V lost 0 bases to trimming and J lost 4 bases, with 22 bases between them. The CDR3 is 18 amino acids. The CDR3 region has the DNA TGCGCCAGCAGCTTGGGGGTGGCGTGGACAATCTCAAGCACTGAAGCTTTCTTT. Encoded protein: CASSLGVAWTISSTEAFF.

In its sample, this clonotype was seen a few times. The V gene is TRBV18, the J gene TRBJ1-2; D not resolved. Germline V lookup: CDR1 KGHSH, CDR2 LQKENI. The CDR3 covers 12 residues. With 2 bases removed from V and 6 bases from J, the gap between germline ends came to 7 bases. The CDR3 region is CASSPGLHGYTF. CDR3 coding DNA: TGTGCCAGCTCACCAGGGTTGCATGGCTACACCTTC.

This clonotype was found a few times. J is TRBJ1-2 and V is TRBV6-6; TRBD1 is a possible D gene (5 bases). The CDR3 totals 14 residues. The germline V gene encodes CDR1 MNHNY and CDR2 SVGAGI (reference sequence). V was pared by 3 bases and J by 8 bases, with 16 bases between. DNA for the CDR3: TGTGCCAGCAGTTATGGGGATATTACAGGCGGCTACACCTTC. Translation: CASSYGDITGGYTF.

This clonotype came up a few times. This chain joins TRBV7-2 and TRBJ2-6; unclear D gene. V was clipped by 3 bases and J by 4 bases, with 13 bases between them. The CDR3 has 16 amino acids. CDR1 and CDR2 (germline): SGHTA, FQGNSA. CDR3 in amino acids: CASSFFGKRGANVLTF. The CDR3 coding sequence is TGTGCCAGCAGCTTTTTTGGGAAAAGAGGGGCCAACGTCCTGACTTTC.

CDR3 region: CASSQDWNTYQETQYF. In DNA, the CDR3 is TGCGCCAGCAGCCAAGATTGGAACACGTACCAAGAGACCCAGTACTTC. The V gene is TRBV4-3, the J gene TRBJ2-5; D call uncertain. The CDR3 is 16 residues long. Deletions cut 0 bases from V and 0 bases from J, with 11 bases between. The germline gives CDR1 LGHNA, CDR2 YSLEER.

This clonotype was counted only a few times. This chain uses TRBV9 with TRBJ1-1, with D hard to call. The ends were cut back, 0 bases at V and 4 bases at J, with 7 bases in the middle. The CDR3 is 13 amino acids. CDR1 and CDR2 from the germline V gene are SGDLS and YYNGEE. This chain's CDR3 is CASSVAGSTEAFF. In DNA, the CDR3 is TGTGCCAGCAGCGTAGCGGGGAGCACTGAAGCTTTCTTT. Based on the CDR3 plus reference TRBV9 and TRBJ1-1, the full variable domain is DSGVTQTPKHLITATGQRVTLRCSPRSGDLSVYWYQQSLDQGLQFLIQYYNGEERAKGNILERFSAQQFPDLHSELNLSSLELGDSALYFCASSVAGSTEAFFGQGTRLTVV.

The CDR3, as DNA: TGCAGTGCTAGAGCAGTGGGGGGGATGGAAGATACGCAGTATTTT. Translated: CSARAVGGMEDTQYF. The chain is built from TRBV20-1 and TRBJ2-3; 7 bases fit TRBD2. This CDR3 spans 15 amino acids. From germline, CDR1 is DFQATT and CDR2 SNEGSKA (reference sequence). The ends lost 1 base at V and 5 bases at J; junction bases unmatched: 9.

The rearrangement joins TRBV7-9 to TRBJ2-1; D is perhaps TRBD1 or TRBD2 (5 bases each). Germline values: CDR1 SEHNR, CDR2 FQNEAQ (reference sequence). CDR3 length: 15 amino acids. Trimming took 5 bases from V and 8 from J, leaving 19 bases between them. The CDR3 loop reads CASSTWGRSSHEQFF. The DNA for the CDR3 is TGTGCCAGCAGCACGTGGGGACGAAGCTCCCATGAGCAGTTCTTC.

This clonotype came up a few times. The V and J genes are TRBV29-1 and TRBJ2-5, with D uncertain. Trimming left V 4 bases short and J 0 bases short, with 12 bases between. Per the germline V gene, CDR1 is SQVTM and CDR2 is ANQGSEA. The CDR3 is 14 amino acids. This CDR3 is CSVVVPSNQETQYF. The CDR3 bases are TGCAGCGTTGTAGTCCCCTCGAACCAAGAGACCCAGTACTTC.